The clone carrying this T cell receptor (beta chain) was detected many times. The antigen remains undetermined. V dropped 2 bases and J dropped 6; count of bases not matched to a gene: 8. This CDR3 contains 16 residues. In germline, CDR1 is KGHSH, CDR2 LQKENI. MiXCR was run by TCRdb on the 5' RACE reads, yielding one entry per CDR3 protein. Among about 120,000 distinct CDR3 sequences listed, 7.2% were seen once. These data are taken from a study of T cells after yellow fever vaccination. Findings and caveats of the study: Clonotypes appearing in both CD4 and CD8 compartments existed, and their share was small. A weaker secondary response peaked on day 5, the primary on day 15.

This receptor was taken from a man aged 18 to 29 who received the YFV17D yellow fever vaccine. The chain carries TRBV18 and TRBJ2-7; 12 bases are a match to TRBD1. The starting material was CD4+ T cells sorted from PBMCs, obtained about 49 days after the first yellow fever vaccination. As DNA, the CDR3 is TGTGCCAGCTCACCAGCCCCGGGACAGGGGGCATTCGAGCAGTACGTC. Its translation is CASSPAPGQGAFEQYV.